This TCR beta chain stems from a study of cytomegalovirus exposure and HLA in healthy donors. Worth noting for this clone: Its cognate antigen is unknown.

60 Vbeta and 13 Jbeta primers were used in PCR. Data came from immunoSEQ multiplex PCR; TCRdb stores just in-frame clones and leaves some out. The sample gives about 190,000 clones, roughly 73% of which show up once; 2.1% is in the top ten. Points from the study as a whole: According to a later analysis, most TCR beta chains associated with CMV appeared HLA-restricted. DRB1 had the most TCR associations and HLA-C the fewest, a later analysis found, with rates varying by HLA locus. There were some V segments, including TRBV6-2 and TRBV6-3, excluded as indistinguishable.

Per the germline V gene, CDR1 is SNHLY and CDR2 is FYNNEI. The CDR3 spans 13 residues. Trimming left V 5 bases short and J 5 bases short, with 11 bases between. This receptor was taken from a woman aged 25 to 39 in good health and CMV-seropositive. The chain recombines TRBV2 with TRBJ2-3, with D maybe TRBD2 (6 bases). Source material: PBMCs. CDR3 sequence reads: CASSRLVQDTQYF. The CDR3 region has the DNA TGTGCCAGCAGTAGACTAGTGCAAGATACGCAGTATTTT. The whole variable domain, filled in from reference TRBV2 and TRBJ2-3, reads EPEVTQTPSHQVTQMGQEVILRCVPISNHLYFYWYRQILGQKVEFLVSFYNNEISEKSEIFDDQFSVERPDGSNFTLKIRSTKLEDSAMYFCASSRLVQDTQYFGPGTRLTVL.